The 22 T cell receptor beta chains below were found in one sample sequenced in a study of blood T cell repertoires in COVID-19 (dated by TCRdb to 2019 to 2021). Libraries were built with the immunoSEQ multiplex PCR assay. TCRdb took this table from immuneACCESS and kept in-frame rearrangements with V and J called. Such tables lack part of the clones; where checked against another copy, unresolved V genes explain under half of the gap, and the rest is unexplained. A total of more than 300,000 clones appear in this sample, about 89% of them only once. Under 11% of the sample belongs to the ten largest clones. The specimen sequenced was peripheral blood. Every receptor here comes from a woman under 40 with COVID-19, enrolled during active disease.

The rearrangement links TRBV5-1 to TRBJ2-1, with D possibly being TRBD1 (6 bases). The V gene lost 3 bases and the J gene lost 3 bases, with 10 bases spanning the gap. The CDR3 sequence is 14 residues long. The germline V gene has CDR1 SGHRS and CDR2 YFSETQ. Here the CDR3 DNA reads TGCGCCAGCAGCTCGGGACAAAACTACAATGAGCAGTTCTTC. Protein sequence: CASSSGQNYNEQFF.

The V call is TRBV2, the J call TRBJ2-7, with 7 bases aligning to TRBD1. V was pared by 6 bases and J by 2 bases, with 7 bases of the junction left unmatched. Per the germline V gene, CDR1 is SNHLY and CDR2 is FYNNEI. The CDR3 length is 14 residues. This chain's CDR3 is CASSKTGMTYEQYF. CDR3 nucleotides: TGTGCCAGCAGCAAGACAGGGATGACCTACGAGCAGTACTTC. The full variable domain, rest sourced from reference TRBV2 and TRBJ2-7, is EPEVTQTPSHQVTQMGQEVILRCVPISNHLYFYWYRQILGQKVEFLVSFYNNEISEKSEIFDDQFSVERPDGSNFTLKIRSTKLEDSAMYFCASSKTGMTYEQYFGPGTRLTVT.

Here the CDR3 DNA reads TGCGCCAGCAGCCAAGAGCCTCCTAGCGGGAGGGGCGAGACCCAGTACTTC. This codes for CASSQEPPSGRGETQYF. This chain uses TRBV4-1 with TRBJ2-5; 12 bases are a match to TRBD2. CDR3 length: 17 amino acids. From germline, CDR1 is MGHRA and CDR2 YSYEKL. With V trimmed by 0 bases and J by 5 bases, 7 bases remained unmatched.

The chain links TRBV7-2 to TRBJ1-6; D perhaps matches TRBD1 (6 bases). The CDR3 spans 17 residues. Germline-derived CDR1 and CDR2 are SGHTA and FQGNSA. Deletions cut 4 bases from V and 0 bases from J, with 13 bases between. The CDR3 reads CASSSDRISSYNSPLHF. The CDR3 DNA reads TGTGCCAGCAGCTCTGACAGGATAAGCTCCTATAATTCACCCCTCCACTTT.

The CDR3 sequence: CASSAGLDSSYEQYF. DNA of the CDR3: TGTGCCAGCAGCGCCGGTCTAGACAGCTCCTACGAGCAGTACTTC. The rearrangement joins TRBV5-4 to TRBJ2-7; possible D gene TRBD1, 5 bases. Germline V lookup: CDR1 SGHNT, CDR2 YYREEE (reference sequence). Trimming took off 4 bases at V and 0 bases at J, with 14 bases between the two ends. The CDR3 loop spans 15 amino acids.

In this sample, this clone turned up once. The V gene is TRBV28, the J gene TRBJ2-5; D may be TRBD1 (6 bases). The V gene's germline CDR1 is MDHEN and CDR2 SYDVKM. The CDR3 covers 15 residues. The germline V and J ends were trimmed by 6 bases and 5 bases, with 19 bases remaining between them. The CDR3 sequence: CASRSNRDLRETQYF. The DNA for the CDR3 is TGTGCCAGCAGATCGAACAGGGACCTAAGGGAGACCCAGTACTTC.

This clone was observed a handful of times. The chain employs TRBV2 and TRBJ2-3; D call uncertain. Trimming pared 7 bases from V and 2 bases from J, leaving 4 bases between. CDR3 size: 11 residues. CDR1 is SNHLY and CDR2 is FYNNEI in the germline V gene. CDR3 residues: CASTYTDTQYF. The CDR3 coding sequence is TGTGCCAGCACTTACACAGATACGCAGTATTTT. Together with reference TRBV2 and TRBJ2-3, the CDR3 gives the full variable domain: EPEVTQTPSHQVTQMGQEVILRCVPISNHLYFYWYRQILGQKVEFLVSFYNNEISEKSEIFDDQFSVERPDGSNFTLKIRSTKLEDSAMYFCASTYTDTQYFGPGTRLTVL.

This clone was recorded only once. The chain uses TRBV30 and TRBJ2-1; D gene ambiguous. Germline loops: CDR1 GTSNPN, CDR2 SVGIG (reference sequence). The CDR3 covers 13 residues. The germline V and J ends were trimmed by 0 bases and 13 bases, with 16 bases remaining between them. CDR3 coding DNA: TGTGCCTGGAGTGTTTCAGCTGCAGGTGATCAGTTCTTC. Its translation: CAWSVSAAGDQFF.

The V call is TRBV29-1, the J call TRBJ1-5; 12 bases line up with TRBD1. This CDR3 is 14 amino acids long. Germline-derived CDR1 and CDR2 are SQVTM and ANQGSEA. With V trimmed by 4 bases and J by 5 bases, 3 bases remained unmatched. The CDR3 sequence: CSVAGTGGDQPQHF. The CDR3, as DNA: TGCAGCGTTGCCGGGACAGGGGGCGATCAGCCCCAGCATTTT. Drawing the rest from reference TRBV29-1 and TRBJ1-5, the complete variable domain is SAVISQKPSRDICQRGTSLTIQCQVDSQVTMMFWYRQQPGQSLTLIATANQGSEATYESGFVIDKFPISRPNLTFSTLTVSNMSPEDSSIYLCSVAGTGGDQPQHFGDGTRLSIL.

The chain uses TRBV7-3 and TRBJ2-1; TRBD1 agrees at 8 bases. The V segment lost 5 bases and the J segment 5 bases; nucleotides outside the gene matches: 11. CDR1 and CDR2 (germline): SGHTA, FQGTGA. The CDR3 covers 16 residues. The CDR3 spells CASSPWTGRKDNEQFF. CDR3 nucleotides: TGTGCCAGCAGCCCCTGGACAGGGAGAAAGGACAATGAGCAGTTCTTC.

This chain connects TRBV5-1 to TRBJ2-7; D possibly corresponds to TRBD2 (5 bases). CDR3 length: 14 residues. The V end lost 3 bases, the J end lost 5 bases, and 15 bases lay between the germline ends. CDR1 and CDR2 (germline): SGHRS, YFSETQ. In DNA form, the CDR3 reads TGCGCCAGCAGCTCCCGGAGCGGAAACGACGAGCAGTACTTC. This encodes CASSSRSGNDEQYF.

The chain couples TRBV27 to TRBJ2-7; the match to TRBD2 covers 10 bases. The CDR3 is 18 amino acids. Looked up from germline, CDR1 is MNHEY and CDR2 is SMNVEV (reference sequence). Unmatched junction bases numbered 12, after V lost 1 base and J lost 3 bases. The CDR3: CASSLYSGRGLVGYEQYF. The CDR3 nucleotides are TGTGCCAGCAGTTTATACAGCGGGAGGGGATTAGTAGGCTACGAGCAGTACTTC.

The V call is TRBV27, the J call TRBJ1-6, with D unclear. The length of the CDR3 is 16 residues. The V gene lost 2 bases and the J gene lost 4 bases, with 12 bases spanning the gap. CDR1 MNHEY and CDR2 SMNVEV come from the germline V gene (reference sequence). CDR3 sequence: CASSLIKPSYNSPLHF. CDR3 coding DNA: TGTGCCAGCAGTTTAATTAAGCCGAGTTATAATTCACCCCTCCACTTT.

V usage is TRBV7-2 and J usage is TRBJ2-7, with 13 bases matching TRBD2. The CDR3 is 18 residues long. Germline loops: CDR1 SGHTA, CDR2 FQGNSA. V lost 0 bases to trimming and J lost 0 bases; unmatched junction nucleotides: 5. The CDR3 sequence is CASSLAGLAGEGSYEQYF. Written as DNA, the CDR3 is TGTGCCAGCAGCTTAGCCGGACTAGCGGGAGAGGGCTCCTACGAGCAGTACTTC. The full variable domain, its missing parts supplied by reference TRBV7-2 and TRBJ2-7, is GAGVSQSPSNKVTEKGKDVELRCDPISGHTALYWYRQSLGQGLEFLIYFQGNSAPDKSGLPSDRFSAERTGGSVSTLTIQRTQQEDSAVYLCASSLAGLAGEGSYEQYFGPGTRLTVT.

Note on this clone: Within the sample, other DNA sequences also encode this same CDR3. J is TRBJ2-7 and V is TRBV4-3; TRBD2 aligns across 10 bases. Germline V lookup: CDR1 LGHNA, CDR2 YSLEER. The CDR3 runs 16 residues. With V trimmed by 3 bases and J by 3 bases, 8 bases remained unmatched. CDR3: CASSQEPGLAIYEQYF. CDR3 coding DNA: TGCGCCAGCAGCCAGGAACCGGGACTAGCGATCTACGAGCAGTACTTC.

CDR3 residues: CASSYAGRGNVLTF. The DNA of the CDR3 is TGTGCCAGCAGTTATGCGGGCAGGGGCAACGTCCTGACTTTC. The chain is built from TRBV6-2 or TRBV6-3 and TRBJ2-6; D may be TRBD1 (6 bases). Germline CDR1 MNHEY, CDR2 SVGEGT. Trimming pared 3 bases from V and 9 bases from J, leaving 12 bases between. The CDR3 contains 14 residues.

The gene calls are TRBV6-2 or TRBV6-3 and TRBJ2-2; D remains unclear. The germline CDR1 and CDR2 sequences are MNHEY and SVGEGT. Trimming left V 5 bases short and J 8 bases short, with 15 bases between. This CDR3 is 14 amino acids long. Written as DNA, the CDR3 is TGTGCCAGCAGTATACTACTTTCCGGGGGGGAGCTGTTTTTT. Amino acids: CASSILLSGGELFF.

The CDR3 loop reads CASSPTPGLEQYF. CDR3 bases: TGTGCCAGCAGCCCCACACCGGGTCTCGAGCAGTACTTC. The chain couples TRBV4-2 to TRBJ2-7; D is unclear. The V end was cut by 4 bases, the J end by 6 bases, with 13 bases between. Germline V gene sequence: CDR1 LGHNA, CDR2 YNFKEQ. The CDR3 contains 13 residues.

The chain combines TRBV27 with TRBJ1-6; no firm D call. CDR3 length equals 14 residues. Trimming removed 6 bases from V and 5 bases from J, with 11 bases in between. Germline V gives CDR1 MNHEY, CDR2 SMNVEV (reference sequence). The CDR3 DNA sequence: TGTGCCAGCAGAGAGAGGCCAGATAATTCACCCCTCCACTTT. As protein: CASRERPDNSPLHF.

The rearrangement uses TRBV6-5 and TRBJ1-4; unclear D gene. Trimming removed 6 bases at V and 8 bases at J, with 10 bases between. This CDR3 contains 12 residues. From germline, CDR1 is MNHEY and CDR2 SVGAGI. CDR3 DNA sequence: TGTGCCAGCAGCGAGGGTGGGGAAAAACTGTTTTTT. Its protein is CASSEGGEKLFF.

This CDR3 is CASSSYRGTDTQYF. CDR3 nucleotides: TGTGCCAGCAGTTCTTACAGAGGCACAGATACGCAGTATTTT. The rearrangement joins TRBV28 to TRBJ2-3; D unclear. CDR3 size: 14 residues. CDR1 is MDHEN and CDR2 is SYDVKM in the germline V gene. The ends were cut back, 4 bases at V and 1 base at J, with 9 bases in the middle.

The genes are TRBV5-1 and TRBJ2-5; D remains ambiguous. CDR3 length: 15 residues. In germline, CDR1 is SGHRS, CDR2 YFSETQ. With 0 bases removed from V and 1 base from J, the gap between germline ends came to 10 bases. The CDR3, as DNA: TGCGCCAGCAGCTTGGCCCGGAGATCCCAAGAGACCCAGTACTTC. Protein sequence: CASSLARRSQETQYF.